The sample holds many counts of the clone carrying this T cell receptor (beta chain). The sample belongs to a study of regulatory T cells in long-lasting Graves disease. Assembly of TCR beta libraries relied on iRepertoire HTBI primers together with Arm-PCR of CDR3 regions. TCRdb re-analysed the multiplex PCR reads in MiXCR, keeping a single row per CDR3 protein. Of 560,000 or so distinct CDR3 sequences in the sample, roughly 15% are singletons; the top ten hold 12%. Germline trimming cut 4 bases from V and 2 bases from J; bases unmatched to any gene: 8. Germline V gene lookup returns CDR1 LGHDT and CDR2 YNNKEL (reference sequence). The CDR3 extends over 16 amino acids. Stated time point: newly diagnosed GD, antithyroid drugs for less than 3 months. Construction of the TCR library relied on RNA isolated from PBMCs. The sample also formed part of further work on T cells in Graves' hyperthyroidism and ophthalmopathy.

The sequence was obtained from a man aged 18 to 35 with Graves disease. The sequences come from peripheral blood mononuclear cells (PBMCs), collected at new diagnosis, from a patient treated with antithyroid drugs. V usage is TRBV3-1 and J usage is TRBJ2-3; 8 bases fit TRBD1. The CDR3 coding sequence is TGTGCCAGCAGCCCCAGCCGGGACAGGTACACAGATACGCAGTATTTT. Encoded protein: CASSPSRDRYTDTQYF.